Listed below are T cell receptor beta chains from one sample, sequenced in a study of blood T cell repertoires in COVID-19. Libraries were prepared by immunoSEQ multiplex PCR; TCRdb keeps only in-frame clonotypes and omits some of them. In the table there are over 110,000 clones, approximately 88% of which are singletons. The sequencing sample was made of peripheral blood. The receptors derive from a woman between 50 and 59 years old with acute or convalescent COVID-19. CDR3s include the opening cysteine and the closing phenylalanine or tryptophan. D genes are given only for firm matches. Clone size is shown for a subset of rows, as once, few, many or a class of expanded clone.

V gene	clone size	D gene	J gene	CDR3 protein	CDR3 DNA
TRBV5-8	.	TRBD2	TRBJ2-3	CASSLISGNTDTQYF	TGTGCCAGCAGCTTGATTAGCGGGAACACAGATACGCAGTATTTT
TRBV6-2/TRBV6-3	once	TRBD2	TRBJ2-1	CASSSGGADGNEQFF	TGTGCCAGCAGTAGCGGGGGGGCGGATGGCAATGAGCAGTTCTTC
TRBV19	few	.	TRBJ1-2	CASSMNRNYGYTF	TGTGCCAGTAGTATGAACAGGAACTATGGCTACACCTTC
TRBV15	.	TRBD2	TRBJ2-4	CATSSGGGTFKGIQYF	TGTGCCACCAGCAGCGGCGGGGGGACTTTCAAAGGCATTCAGTACTTC
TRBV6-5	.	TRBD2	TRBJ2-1	CASSYGTSGTYNEQFF	TGTGCCAGCAGTTATGGGACTAGCGGTACCTACAATGAGCAGTTCTTC
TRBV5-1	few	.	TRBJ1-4	CASSLEAGDEKLFF	TGCGCCAGCAGCTTGGAAGCGGGCGATGAAAAACTGTTTTTT
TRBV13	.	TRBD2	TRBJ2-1	CASSLGALAGAYEQFF	TGTGCCAGCAGCTTAGGGGCACTAGCGGGAGCATATGAGCAGTTCTTC
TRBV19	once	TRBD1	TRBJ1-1	CASSIIGGVQGGTEAFF	TGTGCCAGTAGTATTATTGGCGGTGTACAGGGGGGGACTGAAGCTTTCTTT
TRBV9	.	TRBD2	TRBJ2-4	CASMGEGGIQYF	TGTGCCAGCATGGGGGAGGGAGGCATTCAGTACTTC
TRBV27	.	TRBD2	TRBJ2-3	CASSLRLATDTQYF	TGTGCCAGCAGTTTACGACTAGCGACAGATACGCAGTATTTT
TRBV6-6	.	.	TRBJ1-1	CASSYSSPRGNTEAFF	TGTGCCAGCAGTTACTCATCACCCCGAGGGAACACTGAAGCTTTCTTT
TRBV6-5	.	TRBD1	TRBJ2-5	CASRQQGVGLPQYF	TGTGCCAGCAGACAACAGGGGGTTGGCTTGCCCCAGTACTTC
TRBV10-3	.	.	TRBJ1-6	CAISVAGENSPLHF	TGTGCCATCAGTGTCGCGGGAGAAAATTCACCCCTCCACTTT
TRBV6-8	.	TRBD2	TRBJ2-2	CASSFRLAGPPSYTGELFF	TGTGCCAGCAGTTTTAGGCTAGCGGGGCCGCCGTCGTATACCGGGGAGCTGTTTTTT
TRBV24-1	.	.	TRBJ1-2	CATSGAARNYGYTF	TGTGCCACCAGTGGGGCAGCCCGGAACTATGGCTACACCTTC
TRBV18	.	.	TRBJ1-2	CASSPGPPDEYGYTF	TGTGCCAGCTCACCAGGGCCCCCGGATGAATATGGCTACACCTTC
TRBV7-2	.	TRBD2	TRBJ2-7	CASSLGLAGAYEQYF	TGTGCCAGCAGCTTAGGGCTAGCGGGGGCCTACGAGCAGTACTTC
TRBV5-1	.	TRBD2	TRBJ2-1	CASSLGNSGANNEQFF	TGCGCCAGCAGCTTGGGGAATAGCGGGGCAAACAATGAGCAGTTCTTC
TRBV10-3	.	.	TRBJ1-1	CAISEPETGNTEAFF	TGTGCCATCAGTGAGCCTGAGACGGGTAACACTGAAGCTTTCTTT
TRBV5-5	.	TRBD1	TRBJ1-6	CASSQGQGNNSPLHF	TGTGCCAGCAGCCAAGGACAGGGGAATAATTCACCCCTCCACTTT
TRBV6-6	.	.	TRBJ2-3	CASRRTVTVTDTQYF	TGTGCCAGCAGGCGGACAGTGACCGTCACAGATACGCAGTATTTT
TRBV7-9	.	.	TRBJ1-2	CASSLRENYGYTF	TGTGCCAGCAGCTTAAGAGAGAACTATGGCTACACCTTC
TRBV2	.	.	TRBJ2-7	CASRFFPYEQYF	TGTGCCAGCAGGTTCTTCCCCTACGAGCAGTACTTC
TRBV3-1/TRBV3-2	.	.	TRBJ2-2	CASSHAPRGWSGELFF	TGTGCCAGCAGCCACGCCCCCAGGGGATGGTCCGGGGAGCTGTTTTTT
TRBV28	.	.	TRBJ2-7	CASSLNRPPSYEQYF	TGTGCCAGCAGTTTAAACAGGCCCCCTTCCTACGAGCAGTACTTC
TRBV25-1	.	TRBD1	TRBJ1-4	CASSERQGANEKLFF	TGTGCCAGCAGTGAAAGACAGGGAGCTAATGAAAAACTGTTTTTT
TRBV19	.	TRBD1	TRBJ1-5	CASSDDRGFLSNQPQHF	TGTGCCAGTAGTGACGACAGGGGATTCTTGAGCAATCAGCCCCAGCATTTT
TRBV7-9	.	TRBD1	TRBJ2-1	CASSPGQGSYNEQFF	TGTGCCAGCAGCCCGGGACAGGGCTCCTACAATGAGCAGTTCTTC
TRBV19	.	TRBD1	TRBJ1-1	CASRGLSTEAFF	TGTGCCAGCAGGGGGCTGAGCACTGAAGCTTTCTTT
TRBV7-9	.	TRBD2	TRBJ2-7	CASSPSGSSYEQYF	TGTGCCAGCAGCCCGAGCGGGAGCTCCTACGAGCAGTACTTC
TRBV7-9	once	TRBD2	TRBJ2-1	CASSPGGGHNEQFF	TGTGCCAGCAGCCCCGGGGGGGGACACAATGAGCAGTTCTTC
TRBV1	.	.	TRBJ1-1	CTSSQLGGRGSELNTEAFF	TGCACCAGCAGCCAACTGGGGGGCAGGGGGTCCGAATTAAACACTGAAGCTTTCTTT
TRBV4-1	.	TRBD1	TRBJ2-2	CASSLTGTANTGELFF	TGCGCCAGCAGCCTTACCGGGACAGCGAACACCGGGGAGCTGTTTTTT
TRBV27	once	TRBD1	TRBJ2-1	CASRFWGTAYNEQFF	TGTGCCAGCAGGTTTTGGGGGACAGCCTACAATGAGCAGTTCTTC
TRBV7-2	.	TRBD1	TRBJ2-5	CASSSSGTGHFWETQYF	TGTGCCAGCAGTTCCTCCGGGACAGGGCATTTTTGGGAGACCCAGTACTTC
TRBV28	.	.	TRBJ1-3	CASSFGSLSGNTIYF	TGTGCCAGCAGTTTCGGGTCCCTCTCTGGAAACACCATATATTTT
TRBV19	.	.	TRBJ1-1	CASSIGAAGANTEAFF	TGTGCCAGTAGTATAGGGGCGGCAGGGGCGAACACTGAAGCTTTCTTT
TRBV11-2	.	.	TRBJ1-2	CASSLMGPGYTF	TGTGCCAGCAGCTTAATGGGGCCTGGCTACACCTTC
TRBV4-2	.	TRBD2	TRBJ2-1	CASSLSRGVNEQFF	TGTGCCAGCAGCCTCAGCCGGGGGGTAAATGAGCAGTTCTTC
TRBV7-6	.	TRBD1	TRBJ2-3	CASSFPRGQGDTDTQYF	TGTGCCAGCAGCTTTCCGCGAGGACAGGGGGACACAGATACGCAGTATTTT
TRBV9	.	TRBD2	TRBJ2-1	CASSSSGSENEQFF	TGTGCCAGCAGCTCAAGCGGGAGTGAGAATGAGCAGTTCTTC
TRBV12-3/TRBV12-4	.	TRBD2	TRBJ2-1	CASSLGGRGEFF	TGTGCCAGCAGTTTAGGCGGGAGAGGGGAGTTCTTC
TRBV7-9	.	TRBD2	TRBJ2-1	CASRGGAGTYNEQFF	TGTGCCAGCAGGGGGGGAGCGGGGACCTACAATGAGCAGTTCTTC
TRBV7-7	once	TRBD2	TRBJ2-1	CASSLTGAGYNEQFF	TGTGCTAGCAGCCTCACGGGAGCGGGATACAATGAGCAGTTCTTC
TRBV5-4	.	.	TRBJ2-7	CASSQDSWSYEQYF	TGTGCCAGCAGCCAGGACTCATGGAGCTACGAGCAGTACTTC
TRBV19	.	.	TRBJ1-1	CASTPGGVNTEAFF	TGTGCCAGTACCCCTGGAGGGGTGAACACTGAAGCTTTCTTT
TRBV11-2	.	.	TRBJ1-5	CASSLSVSNQPQHF	TGTGCCAGCAGCTTATCTGTGAGCAATCAGCCCCAGCATTTT
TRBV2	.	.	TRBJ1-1	CASSSGENTEAFF	TGTGCCAGCAGTTCCGGGGAAAACACTGAAGCTTTCTTT
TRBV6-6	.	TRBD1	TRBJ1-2	CASGTGRNYGYTF	TGTGCCAGTGGGACAGGTCGAAACTATGGCTACACCTTC
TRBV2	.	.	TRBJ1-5	CASSDSQVGQPQHF	TGTGCCAGCAGTGATTCACAGGTGGGGCAGCCCCAGCATTTT